Detailed here is one TCR beta chain. The antigen remains unidentified. These data are taken from a study of T cell responses to AZD1222 COVID-19 vaccine. The protocol was immunoSEQ multiplex PCR, while the TCRdb copy is restricted to in-frame clones and leaves out a portion. Of 110,000 or so clones in the sample, approximately 85% were seen once. CDR1 SGHDT and CDR2 YYEEEE come from the germline V gene. The trim removed 4 bases at V and 4 bases at J, leaving 7 bases unmatched. This CDR3 has 15 residues. General observations from the study: After two AZD1222 doses, spike-specific TCR breadth and depth rose versus day 0. White British ancestry dominated among donors, who included more females, and clonal diversity was possibly underestimated. Just 5 to 7 AZD1222 recipients were seropositive at baseline. Targeting of unmutated variant regions was reportedly seen in nearly half of spike-specific TCRs.

The TCR originated in an adult in good health. Sample: peripheral blood, taken on day 0 of AZD1222 vaccination. The chain combines TRBV5-6 with TRBJ2-1; 8 bases are a match to TRBD2. The CDR3 DNA follows: TGTGCCAGCAGCGCAAGCGGGAGTGGGTACAATGAGCAGTTCTTC. It translates to CASSASGSGYNEQFF.